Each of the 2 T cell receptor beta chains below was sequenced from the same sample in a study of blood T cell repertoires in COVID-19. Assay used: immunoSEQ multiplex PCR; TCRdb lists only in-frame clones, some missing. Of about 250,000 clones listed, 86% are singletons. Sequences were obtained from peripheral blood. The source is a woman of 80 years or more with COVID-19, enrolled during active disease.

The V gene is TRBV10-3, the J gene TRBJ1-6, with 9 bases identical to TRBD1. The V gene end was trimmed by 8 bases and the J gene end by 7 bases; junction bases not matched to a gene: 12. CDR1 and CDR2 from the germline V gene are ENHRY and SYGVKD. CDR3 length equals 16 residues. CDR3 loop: CAIRGQGSSMNSPLHF. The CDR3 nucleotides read TGTGCCATCCGGGGACAGGGATCTAGTATGAATTCACCCCTCCACTTT.

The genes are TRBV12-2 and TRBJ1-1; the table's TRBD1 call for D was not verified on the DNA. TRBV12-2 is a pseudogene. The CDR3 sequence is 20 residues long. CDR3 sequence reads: CASRFPNKDVRDRENTEAFF. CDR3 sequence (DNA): TGTGCAAGTCGCTTTCCGAATAAGGACGTACGGGACAGGGAGAACACTGAAGCTTTCTTT.